This TCR beta chain stems from a study of T-cell memory formation after mild COVID-19. Overall study findings and caveats: The second-wave clones peaking on day 37 were not confirmed as SARS-CoV-2-specific.

Using its own MiXCR run on the 5' RACE reads, TCRdb lists one record per CDR3 protein. The sample consists of around 420,000 distinct CDR3 sequences, less than 25% of them appearing once. The CDR3 runs to 14 residues. V was cut by 12 bases and J by 0 bases, with 14 bases left in between. Germline CDR1 and CDR2: KGHDR and SFDVKD. This clonotype has just a few counts. Its antigen remains unknown. Source material: PBMCs or a T cell subset sorted from them (not recorded which). The receptor's source is an adult woman who had mild COVID-19 (a few samples of this study predate the infection). Cell type and time point are not known. V usage is TRBV24-1 and J usage is TRBJ2-1; no clear D. Written as DNA, the CDR3 is TGTGCCTGCAGCCGGGCCAGCTCCTACAATGAGCAGTTCTTC. Translated: CACSRASSYNEQFF.